The clone carrying this T cell receptor (beta chain) was seen a handful of times. Germline loops: CDR1 ENHRY, CDR2 SYGVKD. Trimming took 2 bases from V and 1 from J, leaving 5 bases between them. The CDR3 has 13 amino acids. This entry comes from a study of blood T cell repertoires in COVID-19. This table comes from immunoSEQ multiplex PCR, and its TCRdb copy is limited to in-frame clones, with some not included. The data show 210,000 or so clones, with 85% to 90% seen just once and 3.5% to 5% held by the top ten. The rearrangement joins TRBV10-3 to TRBJ1-1; possible D gene TRBD1, 5 bases. This receptor was obtained from a man in his forties or fifties with acute or convalescent COVID-19. Material for sequencing was peripheral blood. CDR3 sequence (DNA): TGTGCCATCAGTGAGACAGGGAACACTGAAGCTTTCTTT. It encodes CAISETGNTEAFF.